The rows below give T cell receptor beta chains drawn from one sample of a study of shared clonotypes between healthy human individuals. The method was immunoSEQ multiplex PCR; TCRdb's version includes in-frame clones alone and lacks a portion of them. Counted here are some 2 million clones, just under 95% occurring once; the ten biggest clones make up 0.9% to 1.4%. Sequences were obtained from naive CD8+ T cells sorted from blood. These receptors were collected from a man aged 18 to 29 in good health. The CDR3 runs from the conserved cysteine through the conserved F or W. Fields, in order: J gene, V gene, CDR3 protein.

j_call: TRBJ2-2
v_call: TRBV5-6
cdr3_aa: CASSLDTNTGELFF

j_call: TRBJ2-1
v_call: TRBV6-1
cdr3_aa: CASSVTGTGGWDEQFF

j_call: TRBJ1-5
v_call: TRBV30
cdr3_aa: CAWSSENSNQPQHF

j_call: TRBJ2-1
v_call: TRBV7-2
cdr3_aa: CASSSLPLDEQFF

j_call: TRBJ2-1
v_call: TRBV5-5
cdr3_aa: CASSLGANEQFF

j_call: TRBJ2-7
v_call: TRBV19
cdr3_aa: CASSIQDNSYEQYF

j_call: TRBJ1-1
v_call: TRBV4-1
cdr3_aa: CASSPRGQGSTEAFF

j_call: TRBJ2-7
v_call: TRBV21-1
cdr3_aa: CASSKGARGEVTYEQYF

j_call: TRBJ2-2
v_call: TRBV7-8
cdr3_aa: CASSLEAGDGTGELFF

j_call: TRBJ2-7
v_call: TRBV7-3
cdr3_aa: CASSLSGATEQYF

j_call: TRBJ1-2
v_call: TRBV19
cdr3_aa: CASSAEQGILNYGYTF

j_call: TRBJ2-2
v_call: TRBV15
cdr3_aa: CATSREGSGELFF

j_call: TRBJ2-7
v_call: TRBV6-1
cdr3_aa: CASSEFGLAGGNYEQYF

j_call: TRBJ1-5
v_call: TRBV5-1
cdr3_aa: CASSLEGQGEWEPQHF

j_call: TRBJ1-1
v_call: TRBV7-7
cdr3_aa: CASSPAFVGNTEAFF

j_call: TRBJ1-2
v_call: TRBV4-1
cdr3_aa: CASSQDGGQLSGYTF

j_call: TRBJ1-5
v_call: TRBV29-1
cdr3_aa: CSVEGGSNQPQHF

j_call: TRBJ2-7
v_call: TRBV7-2
cdr3_aa: CASSLGSGLAGSYEQYF

j_call: TRBJ2-2
v_call: TRBV19
cdr3_aa: CASSIVKDTTGELFF

j_call: TRBJ2-7
v_call: TRBV11-2
cdr3_aa: CASSHWWGDRSYEQYF

j_call: TRBJ2-1
v_call: TRBV7-9
cdr3_aa: CASSLWSGGLYNEQFF

j_call: TRBJ1-5
v_call: TRBV11-2
cdr3_aa: CASSLEVFQPQHF

j_call: TRBJ2-7
v_call: TRBV5-5
cdr3_aa: CASSPGPWQGAREQYF

j_call: TRBJ2-7
v_call: TRBV5-1
cdr3_aa: CASSPGAFQGIYEQYF

j_call: TRBJ2-7
v_call: TRBV7-6
cdr3_aa: CASSLARWGEQYF

j_call: TRBJ1-4
v_call: TRBV6-6
cdr3_aa: CASSGGPGKLFF

j_call: TRBJ1-4
v_call: TRBV10-2
cdr3_aa: CASSTVVLGGREKLFF

j_call: TRBJ1-2
v_call: TRBV7-8
cdr3_aa: CASSLGHYGYTF

j_call: TRBJ2-7
v_call: TRBV4-1
cdr3_aa: CASSQVGLDTYEQYF

j_call: TRBJ1-1
v_call: TRBV5-6
cdr3_aa: CASSLGSMNTEAFF

j_call: TRBJ1-4
v_call: TRBV27
cdr3_aa: CASSWGGLGEEKLFF

j_call: TRBJ2-1
v_call: TRBV27
cdr3_aa: CASSSRGQIYNEQFF

j_call: TRBJ2-7
v_call: TRBV5-6
cdr3_aa: CASSFSSGREGEQYF

j_call: TRBJ1-2
v_call: TRBV4-1
cdr3_aa: CASSPDSEYGYTF

j_call: TRBJ1-1
v_call: TRBV27
cdr3_aa: CASSLSWAYSMNTEAFF

j_call: TRBJ1-2
v_call: TRBV19
cdr3_aa: CASSSGQGINGYTF

j_call: TRBJ1-1
v_call: TRBV27
cdr3_aa: CASSLLGQGNTEAFF

j_call: TRBJ2-3
v_call: TRBV19
cdr3_aa: CASSRGISTDTQYF

j_call: TRBJ2-1
v_call: TRBV5-6
cdr3_aa: CASSPPGTGGWEQFF

j_call: TRBJ1-2
v_call: TRBV9
cdr3_aa: CASSQGTTHYGYTF

j_call: TRBJ2-7
v_call: TRBV4-3
cdr3_aa: CASSEREGPYEQYF